This T cell receptor (beta chain) is drawn from a study of T cell responses to AZD1222 COVID-19 vaccine. Study findings and constraints: Breadth and depth of Spike-specific TCRs rose after two AZD1222 doses.

Libraries were prepared by immunoSEQ multiplex PCR; TCRdb keeps only in-frame clonotypes and omits some of them. The profile shows 160,000 or so clones, about nine tenths of them singletons. J lost 2 bases, V lost 4 bases, and 3 bases had no gene match. Germline CDR1 reads LGHNA; CDR2 reads YNFKEQ. The CDR3 runs to 16 residues. Comment on this clone: The antigen remains unidentified.

The material was peripheral blood, obtained on day 0 of AZD1222 vaccination. The chain joins TRBV4-2 to TRBJ2-5, with TRBD2 matching over 14 bases. This clonotype originated in an adult in good health. The chain's CDR3 is CASSPGTSGGQETQYF. CDR3 bases: TGTGCCAGCAGCCCCGGGACTAGCGGGGGACAAGAGACCCAGTACTTC.